This TCR beta chain was obtained from a study of T-cell reconstitution after alpha-beta-depleted transplantation in children. Preparation of the TCRbeta library used unique molecular identifiers. From the PCR reads, TCRdb called clonotypes with MiXCR, one entry per CDR3 protein. The table has about 500,000 distinct CDR3 sequences, 30% to 35% seen once. Per the germline V gene, CDR1 is SQVTM and CDR2 is ANQGSEA. CDR3 size: 13 residues. V lost 4 bases and J lost 1; bases outside the gene matches: 3. This sequence originates from a human donor who donated a stem cell graft to a child with aplastic anemia. Here the sequenced sample was PBMCs from the stem cell graft donor, taken from the stem cell graft. J is TRBJ2-5 and V is TRBV29-1, with TRBD2 identical over 7 bases. CDR3 nucleotides: TGCAGCGTTGGGGGACTAACCCAAGAGACCCAGTACTTC. This codes for CSVGGLTQETQYF. Full variable domain (missing parts from reference TRBV29-1 and TRBJ2-5): SAVISQKPSRDICQRGTSLTIQCQVDSQVTMMFWYRQQPGQSLTLIATANQGSEATYESGFVIDKFPISRPNLTFSTLTVSNMSPEDSSIYLCSVGGLTQETQYFGPGTRLLVL.